The text below deals with one T cell receptor (beta chain). These data originate in a study of cytomegalovirus exposure and HLA in healthy donors. The CDR3 totals 16 residues. Germline values: CDR1 LNHDA, CDR2 SQIVND (reference sequence). V lost 2 bases to trimming and J lost 1 base, with 14 bases between them. The study ran its PCR with 60 Vbeta and 13 Jbeta primers. Repertoires were generated with immunoSEQ multiplex PCR, while TCRdb's copy carries only in-frame clones and drops some. The sample shows fewer than 200,000 clones, more than 70% of them seen only once. The sequence came from a male donor in good health and CMV-seronegative. Sequencing input: PBMCs. V usage is TRBV19 and J usage is TRBJ1-2, with D unresolved. The CDR3 here is CASSIFFWASNYGYTF. CDR3 in DNA: TGTGCCAGTAGTATATTCTTTTGGGCCAGTAACTATGGCTACACCTTC.